Below, one T cell receptor beta chain is given with its context. The repertoire was sequenced with immunoSEQ multiplex PCR; TCRdb's copy has only in-frame clones and lacks some. The profile shows approximately 60,000 clones, 70% to 90% of them singletons. The record originates from a study of blood T cell repertoires in COVID-19. At the level of the study: Sources were T cells, B-cell-depleted T cells, or PBMCs; the material itself was cDNA or gDNA.

CDR3 length equals 14 residues. The germline CDR1 and CDR2 sequences are WSHSY and SAAADI. V shed 3 bases and J shed 2 bases, with 5 bases lying between them. This chain connects TRBV10-2 to TRBJ2-6, with D maybe TRBD2 (5 bases). The specimen sequenced was peripheral blood. This receptor was identified in a man between 60 and 75 years old with active or convalescent COVID-19. The CDR3, as DNA: TGCGCCAGCAGTGAACTAGCTGGGGCCAACGTCCTGACTTTC. It codes for CASSELAGANVLTF.